The T cell receptor beta chain described here comes from a study of shared T cell receptors in the human thymus. Assay: immunoSEQ multiplex PCR; the TCRdb copy retains only in-frame clones and omits some. The data contain 640,000 or so clones, about 87% of them singletons. Germline V gene lookup returns CDR1 MNHNY and CDR2 SVGAGI (reference sequence). Trimming removed 6 bases at V and 1 base at J, with 18 bases between. This CDR3 contains 16 residues. The same data also contributed to another study, on human thymus T cells. That paper states: Corrective heart surgery yielded the resections from which the thymus tissue came.

The TCR originated in a boy under two years old with a congenital heart defect. The rearrangement joins TRBV6-6 to TRBJ1-1; TRBD1 is a possible D gene (6 bases). The sample was thymocytes. In nucleotides, the CDR3 is TGTGCCAGCAGCCGTCCCGGCGGGGGCGCGAACACTGAAGCTTTCTTT. Amino acid sequence: CASSRPGGGANTEAFF.